Following are 6 T cell receptor gamma chains from one sample sequenced in a study of gamma delta lymphoproliferative disorders and STAT genes. TCRdb re-called clones from the multiplex PCR reads via CATT. The profile shows about 2,200 gamma-chain clones, about 11% of them singletons. PBMCs from patients and controls supplied the genomic DNA for sequencing. Sequenced sample: blood. These TCRs come from a human donor in good health.

This clone rates as medium-sized. V usage is TRGV3 and J usage is TRGJ1 or TRGJ2. Since TCRdb gives no J gene, matching the DNA to germline was used here to assign it. Looked up from germline, CDR1 is VTNTFY and CDR2 is YDVSTARD (reference sequence). J lost 2 bases, V lost 1 base, and 2 bases had no gene match. The CDR3 contains 13 residues. CDR3 in amino acids: CATWDSHYYKKLF. CDR3 nucleotide sequence: TGTGCCACCTGGGACAGCCATTATTATAAGAAACTCTTT.

This clone is labeled medium-sized (0.01 to 0.1%). The chain combines TRGV8 with TRGJ1 or TRGJ2. Since TCRdb gives no J gene, matching the DNA to germline was used here to assign it. The ends lost 9 bases at V and 3 bases at J; junction bases unmatched: 11. Germline V lookup: CDR1 VENAVY, CDR2 YDSYNSRV. The CDR3 runs to 13 residues. The CDR3 is CATPPPPYYKKLF. CDR3 nucleotides: TGTGCCACCCCACCGCCTCCTTATTATAAGAAACTCTTT.

This clone turned up a few times. CDR3 residues: CALWGGGYKKLF. The DNA of the CDR3 is TGTGCCTTGTGGGGGGGGGGTTATAAGAAACTCTTT. The chain joins TRGV9 to TRGJ1 or TRGJ2. No J segment appears in TCRdb, so it was assigned here by matching the sequence to germline. The CDR3 consists of 12 residues. J lost 6 bases, V lost 5 bases, and 7 bases had no gene match. CDR1 is GITISATS, CDR2 ISYDGTV, per germline (reference sequence).

This clone was counted a few times. The V segment is TRGV11, and no J call was made. TRGV11 is classed as an ORF, of uncertain function. There are 9 residues in the CDR3. CDR3 coding DNA: TGTGCCTGCTGGATCAACGGACTCTTT. Protein sequence: CACWINGLF.

This clone is large by share. This rearrangement joins TRGV8 to TRGJP2. TCRdb is silent on the J gene; assignment here came from matching the DNA to germline. The germline V gene has CDR1 VENAVY and CDR2 YDSYNSRV. V trimming: 5 bases; J trimming: 2 bases; junction bases outside the gene matches: 5. This CDR3 is 14 amino acids long. The chain's CDR3 is CATWVPSSDWIKTF. The CDR3 nucleotides read TGTGCCACCTGGGTACCCAGTAGTGATTGGATCAAGACGTTT.

This clone qualifies as medium-sized (0.01 to 0.1%). J is TRGJ1 or TRGJ2 and V is TRGV8. Assignment of the J gene here rests on matching the DNA to germline, because TCRdb gives none. Trimming took 0 bases from V and 0 from J; bases not matched to a gene: 2. Germline lookup yields CDR1 VENAVY and CDR2 YDSYNSRV. The CDR3 runs 14 residues. CDR3 residues: CATWDRPNYYKKLF. The CDR3, as DNA: TGTGCCACCTGGGATAGGCCGAATTATTATAAGAAACTCTTT.